This T cell receptor (beta chain) is from a study of T cell responses to AZD1222 COVID-19 vaccine. TCRdb's table, derived via immunoSEQ multiplex PCR, lists solely in-frame clones and lacks some. The table includes 100,000 or so clones, 90% detected once. The germline CDR1 and CDR2 sequences are DFQATT and SNEGSKA (reference sequence). Trimming took 0 bases from V and 5 from J, leaving 2 bases between them. CDR3 length: 11 amino acids. Whole-study results and caveats: Researchers report vaccine-associated CD4 TCRs spanning spike, with dominance at 160-218 and 743-854.

Notes on this clone: The antigen remains unidentified.

The TCR comes from an adult in good health. The chain couples TRBV20-1 to TRBJ1-3; D remains ambiguous. This specimen consisted of peripheral blood, obtained on day 0 of AZD1222 vaccination. For the CDR3, the DNA is TGCAGTGCTAGAGAGCGAAACACCATATATTTT. Amino acid sequence: CSARERNTIYF.